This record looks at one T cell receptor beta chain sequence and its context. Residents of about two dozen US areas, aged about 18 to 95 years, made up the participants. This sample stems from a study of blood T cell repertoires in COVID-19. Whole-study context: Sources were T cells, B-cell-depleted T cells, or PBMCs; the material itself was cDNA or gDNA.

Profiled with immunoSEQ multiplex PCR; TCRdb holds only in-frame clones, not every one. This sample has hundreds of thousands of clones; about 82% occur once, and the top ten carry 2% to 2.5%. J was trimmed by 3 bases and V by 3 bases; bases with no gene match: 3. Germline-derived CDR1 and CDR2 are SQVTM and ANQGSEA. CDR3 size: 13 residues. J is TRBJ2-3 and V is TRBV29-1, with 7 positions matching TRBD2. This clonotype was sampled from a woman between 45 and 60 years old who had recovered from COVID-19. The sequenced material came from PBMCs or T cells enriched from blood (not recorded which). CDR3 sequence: CSVEGGGTDTQYF. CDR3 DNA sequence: TGCAGCGTTGAGGGGGGGGGAACAGATACGCAGTATTTT.